This TCR beta chain was documented in a study of T cells in Graves' hyperthyroidism and ophthalmopathy. This clonotype was seen repeatedly, ten times or more. What it binds is unknown. Uncontrolled infection, other autoimmune disease, pregnancy or lactation barred patients from enrollment. The study based diagnoses on clinical symptoms, serum thyroxine and TRAb, thyroid ultrasound and orbital computed tomography. Study-level results: The blood repertoire included most of the expanded thyroid clonotypes above 0.001. Ophthalmopathy and stable hyperthyroidism were separated by a 13 V-J model.

Regions amplified from RNA transcripts were the TCR beta CDR3 regions. First-round RT-PCR of the TCR CDR3 relied on the HTBI primer set. MiXCR was run by TCRdb on the multiplex PCR reads, yielding one entry per CDR3 protein. This sample yields 300,000 to 500,000 distinct CDR3 sequences, of which over 12% are seen a single time; 25% to 30% belongs to the top ten. The specimen sequenced was blood. The source of this sequence is a man between 50 and 59 years old with Graves' ophthalmopathy.

CDR3 nucleotides: TGTGCCAGCGGGGCACCCGGACTAGCGAGCACAGATACGCAGTATTTT. Encoded protein: CASGAPGLASTDTQYF. The V call is TRBV2, the J call TRBJ2-3; 9 bases agree with TRBD2. This CDR3 has 16 residues. J was trimmed by 0 bases and V by 8 bases; bases with no gene match: 9. Germline CDR1 reads SNHLY; CDR2 reads FYNNEI.